This TCR beta chain is from a study of cytomegalovirus exposure and HLA in healthy donors. Findings and limits, study-wide: Per a later analysis, about 17,000 TCR beta sequences showed association with HLA alleles at 0.05 false discovery rate.

PCR amplification relied on 60 Vbeta primers (plus 13 Jbeta primers). Here immunoSEQ multiplex PCR was the method, and the copy in TCRdb shows in-frame clones only, minus some. The sample includes around 150,000 clones, just under 80% of them seen just once. Concerning this clone: Its antigen is not identified.

Trimming shortened V by 4 bases and J by 3 bases, and 12 bases separated the two germline ends. This CDR3 has 14 amino acids. Germline CDR1 reads MNHNY; CDR2 reads SVGAGI (reference sequence). V and J are TRBV6-6 and TRBJ1-1, with a tentative D call TRBD1 (5 bases). Sequencing input: PBMCs. This receptor was taken from a man between 25 and 39 years old in good health and CMV-seronegative. This CDR3 reads CASSSWGADTEAFF. CDR3 in DNA: TGTGCCAGCAGTTCGTGGGGCGCGGACACTGAAGCTTTCTTT.